A selection of T cell receptor beta chains follows, all from one sample in a study of shared clonotypes between healthy human individuals. Clones were sequenced by immunoSEQ multiplex PCR, and TCRdb holds only the in-frame ones, with some missing. The table shows 950,000 to 1,100,000 clones, with under 80% occurring only once. The source material was memory CD4+ T cells sorted from blood. The receptor set was obtained from a young man in good health. CDR3s include the opening cysteine and the closing phenylalanine or tryptophan. A D gene is named only where the DNA matches it firmly. Expanded clones are given a class, and other clones once, few, many or no size at all.

d_call,clone_size,j_call,cdr3_length,v_call,cdr3_nt,cdr3_aa
-,-,TRBJ2-3,12,TRBV7-2,TGTGCCAGCAGCTTGGACGCCGCTACGCAGTATTTT,CASSLDAATQYF
-,once,TRBJ1-1,14,TRBV18,TGTGCCAGCTCACCACGCCCGGGGGACACTGAAGCTTTCTTT,CASSPRPGDTEAFF
-,few,TRBJ2-6,14,TRBV19,TGTGCCAGCCCTCAGGACTCTGGGGCCAACGTCCTGACTTTC,CASPQDSGANVLTF
-,once,TRBJ1-6,12,TRBV4-1,TGCGCCAGCAGCCCCCCCCTGTCACCCCTCCACTTT,CASSPPLSPLHF
-,-,TRBJ2-1,14,TRBV10-3,TGTGCCATCAGTGACGGCAGGACCTACAATGAGCAGTTCTTC,CAISDGRTYNEQFF
TRBD1,-,TRBJ1-1,15,TRBV10-3,TGTGCCATCAGTGCCCCGACAGGGGTCCGTTTTGAAGCTTTCTTT,CAISAPTGVRFEAFF
TRBD1,once,TRBJ2-1,15,TRBV19,TGTGCCAGTAGGCGTGGGACAGCCTCCTACAATGAGCAGTTCTTC,CASRRGTASYNEQFF
-,-,TRBJ1-1,15,TRBV6-5,TGTGCCAGCAGCCGAGGAGGTTCTCTGAACACTGAAGCTTTCTTT,CASSRGGSLNTEAFF
TRBD1,-,TRBJ1-5,16,TRBV6-5,TGTGCCAGCAGTTCCGGACAGGGGAGAGGCAATCAGCCCCAGCATTTT,CASSSGQGRGNQPQHF
-,many,TRBJ1-2,14,TRBV4-3,TGCGCCAGCAGCCAAGCAGGGGCATCCTATGGCTACACCTTC,CASSQAGASYGYTF
-,-,TRBJ2-6,15,TRBV6-5,TGTGCCAGCAGTTACAGCGGGTCTGGGGCCAACGTCCTGACTTTC,CASSYSGSGANVLTF
-,-,TRBJ1-1,13,TRBV28,TGTGCCAGCAGCCAGGGATCGGCCACTGAAGCTTTCTTT,CASSQGSATEAFF
-,-,TRBJ1-1,15,TRBV15,TGTGCCACCAGCAGGGCCGGGACGGTTAGTACTGAAGCTTTCTTT,CATSRAGTVSTEAFF
-,once,TRBJ2-5,12,TRBV7-9,TGTGCCAGCAGCTTAAGGGAAGAGACCCAGTACTTC,CASSLREETQYF
-,-,TRBJ2-7,16,TRBV7-2,TGTGCCAGCAGCCGCCAAGCGGGTGCAACTTCCTACGAGCAGTACTTC,CASSRQAGATSYEQYF
-,-,TRBJ1-1,15,TRBV25-1,TGTGCCAGCAGTGAGCCCGGGACGGTGAACACTGAAGCTTTCTTT,CASSEPGTVNTEAFF
-,-,TRBJ1-1,15,TRBV25-1,TGTGCCAGCAGTGGCCTAAAGGGCCCGCAAACTGAAGCTTTCTTT,CASSGLKGPQTEAFF
TRBD2,-,TRBJ2-7,15,TRBV11-2,TGTGCCAGCAGCTCGGAGACTAGCGGATCCTACGAGCAGTACTTC,CASSSETSGSYEQYF
TRBD2,-,TRBJ2-2,15,TRBV7-8,TGTGCCAGCAGCCCTAGCGGGGGGAACACCGGGGAGCTGTTTTTT,CASSPSGGNTGELFF
-,-,TRBJ2-5,13,TRBV19,TGTGCCAGTAGTATGGGCATCCAAGAGACCCAGTACTTC,CASSMGIQETQYF
-,many,TRBJ1-1,14,TRBV7-6,TGTGCCAGCAGCTTAGTAAGGGGGAGCACTGAAGCTTTCTTT,CASSLVRGSTEAFF
-,-,TRBJ2-1,14,TRBV5-4,TGTGCCAGCAGCTTGGAGGGGGGGAACAATGAGCAGTTCTTC,CASSLEGGNNEQFF
TRBD1,-,TRBJ2-7,15,TRBV10-3,TGTGCCATCAGTGAGGGGCCGGGACAGGGGGTCGAGCAGTACTTC,CAISEGPGQGVEQYF
-,many,TRBJ1-3,14,TRBV9,TGTGCCAGCAGCGTAGGAAGATCTGGAAACACCATATATTTT,CASSVGRSGNTIYF
-,-,TRBJ2-2,14,TRBV5-8,TGTGCCAGCAGCCTGAGGGGATCTACCGGGGAGCTGTTTTTT,CASSLRGSTGELFF
-,-,TRBJ2-3,16,TRBV15,TGTGCCACCAGCAGAGATAAAGGTTATAGCACAGATACGCAGTATTTT,CATSRDKGYSTDTQYF
-,-,TRBJ1-4,13,TRBV7-2,TGTGCCAGCAGCTTAGCAGGGGTCGAAAAACTGTTTTTT,CASSLAGVEKLFF
TRBD1,few,TRBJ1-4,15,TRBV6-6,TGTGCCAGCAGTTACTCGACAGGGGGCTTTGAAAAACTGTTTTTT,CASSYSTGGFEKLFF
-,-,TRBJ2-3,13,TRBV2,TGTGCCAGCAGTGAAAATTGGGGAGGTACGCAGTATTTT,CASSENWGGTQYF
-,-,TRBJ1-2,13,TRBV10-3,TGTGCCATCAGGGGGGGCGCCGGCTATGGCTACACCTTC,CAIRGGAGYGYTF
-,-,TRBJ1-1,14,TRBV5-1,TGCGCCAGCAGCTTGGCGACAGGGAACACTGAAGCTTTCTTT,CASSLATGNTEAFF
-,-,TRBJ2-1,13,TRBV6-1,TGTGCCAGCAGTGGGGGGCGACCCAATGAGCAGTTCTTC,CASSGGRPNEQFF
-,-,TRBJ2-1,16,TRBV6-1,TGTGCCAGCAGTGAAGTGGGGGGCGGGTCCTACAATGAGCAGTTCTTC,CASSEVGGGSYNEQFF
-,-,TRBJ1-6,17,TRBV19,TGTGCCAGTAGTATGGGAGGAGGAAGCTCCTATAATTCACCCCTCCACTTT,CASSMGGGSSYNSPLHF
-,-,TRBJ1-5,12,TRBV6-6,TGTGCCAGCCAGAATAGCAATCAGCCCCAGCATTTT,CASQNSNQPQHF
TRBD1,-,TRBJ2-3,14,TRBV5-1,TGCGCCAGCAGCGAAGGGACAGTTTCAGATACGCAGTATTTT,CASSEGTVSDTQYF
-,many,TRBJ2-7,13,TRBV19,TGTGCCAGTAGTAGGGTCCCCCCCTACGAGCAGTACTTC,CASSRVPPYEQYF
TRBD2,-,TRBJ2-7,14,TRBV28,TGTGCCAGCAGTCGTAGCGGGGGTGCGTACGAGCAGTACTTC,CASSRSGGAYEQYF
-,-,TRBJ1-6,20,TRBV11-3,TGTGCCAGCAGCTTAGAGATACCGGGACACCTGAGCTCCTATAATTCACCCCTCCACTTT,CASSLEIPGHLSSYNSPLHF
-,-,TRBJ1-2,13,TRBV4-1,TGCGCCAGCAGCCCCCCAGGCAACTATGGCTACACCTTC,CASSPPGNYGYTF
-,-,TRBJ2-6,15,TRBV19,TGTGCCAGTCACCCTGGGGGGTCCGGGGCCAACGTCCTGACTTTC,CASHPGGSGANVLTF
TRBD1,-,TRBJ2-7,14,TRBV9,TGTGCCAGCAGCACTGGACAGGCGATCTACGAGCAGTACTTC,CASSTGQAIYEQYF
TRBD1,-,TRBJ2-3,13,TRBV6-6,TGTGCCAGCAGCCAGGGGGCAACAGATACGCAGTATTTT,CASSQGATDTQYF
-,-,TRBJ2-5,18,TRBV28,TGTGCCAGCAGTTTACCCTTCGCAGGGGGGGCGATCGGAGAGACCCAGTACTTC,CASSLPFAGGAIGETQYF
TRBD2,-,TRBJ2-2,15,TRBV7-2,TGTGCCAGCAGCCTTAGCGGGAGGGCCCTTGAGGAGCTGTTTTTT,CASSLSGRALEELFF
TRBD1,-,TRBJ1-2,12,TRBV7-9,TGTGCCAGCAACAGGGGAAGCGATGGCTACACCTTC,CASNRGSDGYTF
TRBD1,once,TRBJ1-5,14,TRBV7-8,TGTGCCAGCAGCTCAGACAGGGTCTATCAGCCCCAGCATTTT,CASSSDRVYQPQHF